These T cell receptor beta chains were read from a single sample in a study of T-cell memory formation after mild COVID-19. Using its own MiXCR run on the 5' RACE reads, TCRdb lists one record per CDR3 protein. The sample lists some 320,000 distinct CDR3 sequences; roughly an eighth were seen once. The sequencing sample was made of PBMCs or a T cell subset sorted from them (not recorded which). Every receptor here comes from a man younger than 30 who had mild COVID-19 (a few samples of this study predate the infection). Cell type and time point are not known. The CDR3 runs from the conserved cysteine through the conserved F or W. D genes are given only for firm matches. Not all rows give a size; the values are once, few, many and, for expanded clones, a class.

TRBD1	TRBV4-3	few	TRBJ2-1	TGCGCCAGCAGCCAAGCCGGACAGGGGTCCTACAATGAGCAGTTCTTC	CASSQAGQGSYNEQFF
TRBD1	TRBV7-2	.	TRBJ1-5	TGTGCCAGCAGCTTCCAGGGGGGGCAGCCCCAGCATTTT	CASSFQGGQPQHF
.	TRBV4-2	.	TRBJ2-1	TGTGCCAGCAGCCAAGGAGGGGCCAGTGAGCAGTTCTTC	CASSQGGASEQFF
.	TRBV6-5	.	TRBJ2-3	TGTGCCAGCAGTTTCGCCGGGACAACGTCTAGCACAGATACGCAGTATTTT	CASSFAGTTSSTDTQYF
.	TRBV7-9	few	TRBJ1-5	TGTGCCAGCAGCCGGGCCTCTGGCAATCAGCCCCAGCATTTT	CASSRASGNQPQHF
TRBD1	TRBV14	.	TRBJ2-5	TGTGCCAGCAGTTTTACCCGGGACAGGGACGAAGAGACCCAGTACTTC	CASSFTRDRDEETQYF
.	TRBV4-3	many	TRBJ2-3	TGCGCCAGCAGCCAGTCCGGGACGGCAAGCACAGATACGCAGTATTTT	CASSQSGTASTDTQYF
.	TRBV6-5	.	TRBJ1-4	TGTGCCAGCAGTTACGCACAATCGTCACGGGGCGAAAAACTGTTTTTT	CASSYAQSSRGEKLFF
.	TRBV6-6	once	TRBJ2-7	TGTGCCAGCAGACCCATACTAGGGTGGGAGTACTTC	CASRPILGWEYF
TRBD2	TRBV20-1	many	TRBJ2-1	TGCAGTGCTAGAGAGACGGGGGGGAGGGACAATGAGCAGTTCTTC	CSARETGGRDNEQFF
.	TRBV2	many	TRBJ2-3	TGTGCCAGCAGTGAGGGCGGGAGCACAGATACGCAGTATTTT	CASSEGGSTDTQYF
.	TRBV5-1	.	TRBJ2-3	TGCGCCAGCAGCTCCTGGGGCGGTCTAACAGATACGCAGTATTTT	CASSSWGGLTDTQYF
.	TRBV9	.	TRBJ2-3	TGTGCCAGCAGCTTACGACACCGCACAGATACGCAGTATTTT	CASSLRHRTDTQYF
.	TRBV5-1	few	TRBJ1-1	TGCGCCAGTACAAGTCCTTCTTACACTGAAGCTTTCTTT	CASTSPSYTEAFF
.	TRBV20-1	few	TRBJ1-5	TGCAGTGCTAGAGATCTCAGGGTGGGGCAGCCCCAGCATTTT	CSARDLRVGQPQHF
.	TRBV6-6	many	TRBJ1-2	TGTGCCAGCAGTTATCGGGCAGTCCCCCCCTATGGCTACACCTTC	CASSYRAVPPYGYTF
.	TRBV7-2	.	TRBJ2-3	TGTGCCAGCAGCTTAGGAGAGGCCTTCGTCTATACGCAGTATTTT	CASSLGEAFVYTQYF
TRBD1	TRBV5-1	many	TRBJ2-7	TGCGCCAGCAGTTCCGGGACAGGCGACTACGAGCAGTACTTC	CASSSGTGDYEQYF
TRBD2	TRBV5-5	few	TRBJ2-3	TGTGCCAGCAGCTTGGTCCAGACTAGCGGGGGGGCAGATACGCAGTATTTT	CASSLVQTSGGADTQYF
TRBD1	TRBV12-3/TRBV12-4	.	TRBJ1-4	TGTGCCAGCAGGGGACAGTTTAATGAAAAACTGTTTTTT	CASRGQFNEKLFF
.	TRBV7-9	.	TRBJ1-1	TGTGCCAGCAGCTTGAGGGTCACGGCTGAAGCTTTCTTT	CASSLRVTAEAFF
TRBD2	TRBV11-2	few	TRBJ2-1	TGTGCCAGCAGCTCCGTGACTAGCGGGCTATCGAGCTCCTACAATGAGCAGTTCTTC	CASSSVTSGLSSSYNEQFF
.	TRBV30	few	TRBJ1-3	TGTGCCTGGAGTGTTGGGGGAAACACCATATATTTT	CAWSVGGNTIYF
.	TRBV6-5	few	TRBJ2-3	TGTGCCAGCAGTTACCGACTAGTTACAGATACGCAGTATTTT	CASSYRLVTDTQYF
TRBD2	TRBV29-1	few	TRBJ2-3	TGCAGCGTTGAAGAAGGGCGGGGGGGCAACACAGATACGCAGTATTTT	CSVEEGRGGNTDTQYF
.	TRBV4-3	.	TRBJ1-2	TGCGCCAGCAGCCAAGACAGGGGTAACTATGGCTACACCTTC	CASSQDRGNYGYTF
.	TRBV9	.	TRBJ1-6	TGTGCCAGCAGCCAAGTACAAGATTCACCCCTCCACTTT	CASSQVQDSPLHF
.	TRBV10-3	many	TRBJ2-5	TGTGCCATCAGTGAGGCAGGCGGGACAGAGACCCAGTACTTC	CAISEAGGTETQYF
TRBD2	TRBV30	few	TRBJ2-7	TGTGCCTGCCATGGGACTAGGGCCTACGAGCAGTACTTC	CACHGTRAYEQYF
TRBD1	TRBV19	.	TRBJ1-1	TGTGCCAGTAGTAGGGACAGTCGGAACACTGAAGCTTTCTTT	CASSRDSRNTEAFF
TRBD1	TRBV29-1	few	TRBJ2-1	TGCAGCGGTAAGACAGGGGCTAGAGATGAGCAGTTCTTC	CSGKTGARDEQFF
.	TRBV11-2	few	TRBJ2-5	TGTGCCAGCAGCCCCCGGGGTAGCGGAGAGACCCAGTACTTC	CASSPRGSGETQYF
.	TRBV12-3/TRBV12-4	many	TRBJ2-7	TGTGCCAGCACCCGTTACGAGCAGTACTTC	CASTRYEQYF
.	TRBV6-5	few	TRBJ1-2	TGTGCCAGCAGTTACTCTCAACAGGTGGTGAACTATGGCTACACCTTC	CASSYSQQVVNYGYTF
.	TRBV5-1	.	TRBJ1-1	TGCGCCAGCAGCCGGGATGCGATGACTGAAGCTTTCTTT	CASSRDAMTEAFF
.	TRBV29-1	few	TRBJ2-7	TGCAGCGTTGAAACGAACAGGGGAGGGCCAAGCGAGCAGTACTTC	CSVETNRGGPSEQYF
TRBD1	TRBV24-1	.	TRBJ2-5	TGTGCCACCAGTGATTTGGACAGGGGGCAAGAGACCCAGTACTTC	CATSDLDRGQETQYF
.	TRBV7-9	.	TRBJ2-6	TGTGCCAGCAGCCTCCGTCCCCTACTCTCTGGGGCCAACGTCCTGACTTTC	CASSLRPLLSGANVLTF
.	TRBV21-1	.	TRBJ2-3	TGTGCCAGCAGCAGCTCCCCTATAGCGGGGGGGCCTCCCCCAGATACGCAGTATTTT	CASSSSPIAGGPPPDTQYF
TRBD1	TRBV11-3	.	TRBJ2-3	TGTGCCAGCAGCTTGACAGGGGGCGATACGCAGTATTTT	CASSLTGGDTQYF
.	TRBV19	many	TRBJ1-1	TGTGCCAGTAGCCAACAAGTCGGCACTGAAGCTTTCTTT	CASSQQVGTEAFF
TRBD2	TRBV27	.	TRBJ2-3	TGTGCCAGCAGTTTGGGGGGACTAGCGGGGATCACAGATACGCAGTATTTT	CASSLGGLAGITDTQYF
TRBD2	TRBV6-5	.	TRBJ2-1	TGTGCCAGCAGTCAAAGCGGGGGGGCACACAATGAGCAGTTCTTC	CASSQSGGAHNEQFF
TRBD1	TRBV7-3	many	TRBJ1-1	TGTGCCAGCAGCTTAGGACAGGAGAACACTGAAGCTTTCTTT	CASSLGQENTEAFF
.	TRBV24-1	few	TRBJ2-1	TGTGCCACCACGCAGGGGAACGGTGAGCAGTTCTTC	CATTQGNGEQFF
TRBD1	TRBV18	.	TRBJ2-7	TGTGCCAGCTCACTGTCCGGGACAGGAGAGTACGAGCAGTACTTC	CASSLSGTGEYEQYF
.	TRBV6-1	few	TRBJ1-3	TGTGCCAGCAGTGAAGCGGAGGGGAGACGGAACACCATATATTTT	CASSEAEGRRNTIYF
TRBD1	TRBV20-1	.	TRBJ1-1	TGCAGTGGCAGACAGGGGGGGAACACTGAAGCTTTCTTT	CSGRQGGNTEAFF
TRBD1	TRBV9	.	TRBJ1-3	TGTGCCAGCAGCGGGACAGGAGTTGGAAACACCATATATTTT	CASSGTGVGNTIYF
.	TRBV5-6	.	TRBJ2-7	TGTGCCAGCAGCTTGGTAGAGGAGCAGTACTTC	CASSLVEEQYF
.	TRBV4-1	few	TRBJ1-1	TGCGCCAGCAGCCACCAGGGGAATGAAGCTTTCTTT	CASSHQGNEAFF
.	TRBV6-2/TRBV6-3	few	TRBJ1-2	TGTGCCAGCCGGGGGACGGCCAAGAACTATGGCTACACCTTC	CASRGTAKNYGYTF
.	TRBV4-1	many	TRBJ2-3	TGCGCCAGCAGCCAAGAGCTCACGGGCCCAGATACGCAGTATTTT	CASSQELTGPDTQYF
TRBD1	TRBV20-1	.	TRBJ1-6	TGCAGTGCCTTGGACAGGGGTGATTCACCCCTCCACTTT	CSALDRGDSPLHF
.	TRBV10-3	.	TRBJ1-6	TGTGCCATCAGTGAGGAACCCAGGTCACCCCTCCACTTT	CAISEEPRSPLHF
.	TRBV12-3/TRBV12-4	many	TRBJ1-3	TGTGCCAGCAGCGAAGGACAGAGAAACACCATATATTTT	CASSEGQRNTIYF
TRBD2	TRBV15	few	TRBJ2-1	TGTGCCACCAGCAGAGATGAGCGGGGGGCGGGCATAGGCAATGAGCAGTTCTTC	CATSRDERGAGIGNEQFF
TRBD2	TRBV4-3	many	TRBJ2-5	TGCGCCAGCAGCCGACTAGCGGGGGTGGGTGAGACCCAGTACTTC	CASSRLAGVGETQYF
.	TRBV3-1	.	TRBJ1-6	TGTGCCAGCAGCCAATACGGGGGAGGTAATTCACCCCTCCACTTT	CASSQYGGGNSPLHF
.	TRBV4-3	few	TRBJ2-7	TGCGCCAGCAGCCAAGAGGGAGGCGAGCCCGCCTGGGAGCAGTACTTC	CASSQEGGEPAWEQYF